This record looks at one T cell receptor (beta chain) sequence and its context. Its antigen is still unknown. Per germline, CDR1 MDHEN and CDR2 SYDVKM. The length of the CDR3 is 14 residues. V was cut by 5 bases and J by 0 bases, with 11 bases left in between. The entry originates in a study of T cells in narcolepsy. Regarding the study as a whole: Blood of same and different patients, but not healthy controls, reportedly held recurring autoreactive clonotypes.

Only in-frame clones appear in the TCRdb table, and some are missing; sequencing was by immunoSEQ multiplex PCR. The sample holds approximately 30,000 clones, 70% to 85% seen once. The TCR was taken from a human donor with narcolepsy. This rearrangement joins TRBV28 to TRBJ2-7; D gene uncertain. Sequenced input: CD45RA- memory CD4+ T cells from PBMCs. CDR3 in DNA: TGTGCCAGCAGTGTTATCCTTAGCTCCTACGAGCAGTACTTC. It is translated as CASSVILSSYEQYF.